These T cell receptor beta chains were read from a single sample in a study of cytomegalovirus exposure and HLA in healthy donors. Data came from immunoSEQ multiplex PCR; TCRdb stores just in-frame clones and leaves some out. The sample has some 130,000 clones, 88% seen once. The source material was PBMCs. The receptors derive from a woman under 30 in good health and CMV-seropositive. CDR3s include the opening cysteine and the closing phenylalanine or tryptophan. A D gene is named only where the DNA matches it firmly. For some rows the clone size is stated as once, few or many, or as a class when expanded; others skip it.

v_gene,abundance,j_gene,d_gene,CDR3nt,CDR3aa
TRBV5-1,NA,TRBJ2-5,NA,TGCGCCAGCAGCATCCCCAGTGGAGCAGAGACCCAGTACTTC,CASSIPSGAETQYF
TRBV7-9,NA,TRBJ1-1,NA,TGTGCCAGCAGCTTTCCTCAGGGGACTGAAGCTTTCTTT,CASSFPQGTEAFF
TRBV7-9,NA,TRBJ2-6,NA,TGTGCCAGCAGCTTAGGTAGCTCTGGGGCCAACGTCCTGACTTTC,CASSLGSSGANVLTF
TRBV6-5,NA,TRBJ2-4,NA,TGTGCCAGCAGTTACTCGAGGGGGGGGACGGACATTCAGTACTTC,CASSYSRGGTDIQYF
TRBV2,NA,TRBJ1-2,NA,TGTGCCAGCAGCCCCGACGGGGGGGGGCTAAAGGGCTACACCTTC,CASSPDGGGLKGYTF
TRBV10-3,NA,TRBJ1-1,NA,TGTGCCATCAGTGACGGGGAAGCCGAAGCTTTCTTT,CAISDGEAEAFF
TRBV2,NA,TRBJ2-3,TRBD1,TGTGCCAGCAGGGAAGACAGGGCTTCTAGCACAGATACGCAGTATTTT,CASREDRASSTDTQYF
TRBV11-3,NA,TRBJ2-7,NA,TGTGCCAGCCGAGGTCGGGGCTACGAGCAGTACTTC,CASRGRGYEQYF
TRBV7-2,once,TRBJ2-1,TRBD2,TGTGCCTCCCGTGAGGGCGGGAGTAGATATGAGCAGTTCTTC,CASREGGSRYEQFF
TRBV20-1,once,TRBJ1-1,NA,TGCAGTGCTAGAGATCAGGGTTCCGGTTTCTTT,CSARDQGSGFF
TRBV7-6,NA,TRBJ1-5,NA,TGTGCCAGCAGCTTAGGTGAGTATAGCAATCAGCCCCAGCATTTT,CASSLGEYSNQPQHF
TRBV5-1,NA,TRBJ1-4,TRBD1,TGCGCCAGCAGCTTGGTTGGCAGGGGGGCCGTTAATGAAAAACTGTTTTTT,CASSLVGRGAVNEKLFF
TRBV6-5,NA,TRBJ1-2,NA,TGTGCCAGCAGTAGAGTAGCTAACTATGGCTACACCTTC,CASSRVANYGYTF
TRBV4-2,once,TRBJ2-2,TRBD1,TGTGCCAGCAGCCAAGCTCACCGGACAGGGAACACCGGGGAGCTGTTTTTT,CASSQAHRTGNTGELFF
TRBV4-1,NA,TRBJ2-7,NA,TGCGCCAGCAGCCAAAATCTAGCCGTCTACGAGCAGTACTTC,CASSQNLAVYEQYF
TRBV2,NA,TRBJ1-2,NA,TGTGCCAGCAGTGGCTGGCAGGGCTATGGCTACACCTTC,CASSGWQGYGYTF
TRBV11-2,NA,TRBJ2-5,NA,TGTGCCAGCACCCTGGGGGGTAGCTTAGGGGAGACCCAGTACTTC,CASTLGGSLGETQYF